One and the same sample provided the 19 T cell receptor beta chains below, sequenced in a study of CD4 and CD8 cells across lung adenocarcinoma regions. TCRdb re-analysed the PCR reads in MiXCR, keeping a single row per CDR3 protein. Of roughly 13,000 distinct CDR3 sequences listed, approximately 44% were seen once; the top ten hold around a sixth. The sample comprised CD4+ T cells from the center of a lung tumor. The source is a male donor with lung adenocarcinoma. The CD4 and CD8 labels of this study may be unreliable.

This clonotype was counted many times. In nucleotides, the CDR3 is TGTGCCACCAGTGCTCGGGGGGCCTTCGGCGGCTCCTACAATGAGCAGTTCTTC. Its translation: CATSARGAFGGSYNEQFF. The chain employs TRBV24-1 and TRBJ2-1; a possible D gene is TRBD2 (7 bases). The V end was cut by 5 bases, the J end by 0 bases, with 19 bases between. The CDR3 length is 18 residues. The V gene's germline CDR1 is KGHDR and CDR2 SFDVKD.

There are many counts of this clonotype. The chain links TRBV6-1 to TRBJ2-1; 14 nucleotides align to TRBD2. In germline, CDR1 is MNHNS, CDR2 SASEGT. The CDR3 loop spans 17 amino acids. Trimming removed 6 bases from V and 7 bases from J; junction bases left unmatched: 11. In DNA, the CDR3 is TGTGCCAGCAGCCCAAGACTAGCGGGAGGGCTAGGTAATGAGCAGTTCTTC. Translated, it gives CASSPRLAGGLGNEQFF.

This clonotype has ten or more counts. The CDR3, as DNA: TGTGCCAGCAGTCCCCGGGACAGAGGGTTCGCTTTCTTT. Translated, it gives CASSPRDRGFAFF. This chain joins TRBV6-1 and TRBJ1-1; 7 nucleotides align to TRBD1. In germline, CDR1 is MNHNS, CDR2 SASEGT. The CDR3 spans 13 residues. Germline trimming cut 5 bases from V and 11 bases from J; bases unmatched to any gene: 11.

This clonotype was counted at least ten times. CDR3 loop: CASSFMGYNEQFF. DNA of the CDR3: TGTGCCAGCAGTTTTATGGGATACAATGAGCAGTTCTTC. This chain joins TRBV12-3 or TRBV12-4 and TRBJ2-1; D remains unclear. Trimming took 3 bases from V and 4 from J, leaving 7 bases between them. This CDR3 spans 13 amino acids.

To note about this clonotype: The final CDR3 position lacks the conserved phenylalanine or tryptophan, pointing to a likely read error. The DNA is left out, because the CDR3 cannot be placed on it with certainty; the CDR3 is given as TCRdb lists it. The CDR3 loop reads CASSPLDR. The rearrangement links TRBV6-1 to TRBJ1-6; the table's D call TRBD1 went unverified against the DNA. Germline-derived CDR1 and CDR2 are MNHNS and SASEGT. The CDR3 adds up to 8 amino acids, both ends counted.

Comments on this clonotype: The junction departs from germline at one end; a sequencing error may be responsible. This chain uses TRBV25-1 with TRBJ2-3; a possible D gene is TRBD2 (6 bases). CDR3 length equals 16 residues. Germline V gene lookup returns CDR1 MGHDK and CDR2 SYGVNS. The CDR3 is CASRELRGRHKDTQYF. CDR3 coding DNA: TGTGCCAGCAGGGAATTGCGGGGACGGCACAAAGATACGCAGTATTTT. Drawing the rest from reference TRBV25-1 and TRBJ2-3, the complete variable domain is EADIYQTPRYLVIGTGKKITLECSQTMGHDKMYWYQQDPGMELHLIHYSYGVNSTEKGDLSSESTVSRIRTEHFPLTLESARPSHTSQYLCASRELRGRHKDTQYFGPGTRLTVL.

The chain is built from TRBV7-2 and TRBJ2-5, with 11 nucleotides matching TRBD1. Per germline, CDR1 SGHTA and CDR2 FQGNSA. J gave up 2 bases and V 4 bases, and 3 bases lay outside the gene matches. The CDR3 contains 15 residues. In DNA form, the CDR3 reads TGTGCCAGCAGCTCCGGACAGGGGGCACAAGAGACCCAGTACTTC. The encoded protein is CASSSGQGAQETQYF.

This chain uses TRBV5-1 with TRBJ2-1, with no clear D. The J call may not be correct, given that the DNA end is closer to TRBJ2-7. Germline V gene lookup returns CDR1 SGHRS and CDR2 YFSETQ. The length of the CDR3 is 15 residues. This CDR3 reads CASRLHPIAPYEQYF. The CDR3 DNA is TGCGCCAGCAGGTTACACCCCATAGCCCCATACGAGCAGTACTTC.

This clonotype was detected many times. The chain has TRBV27 and TRBJ2-1; TRBD2 matches at 11 bases. The J call is doubtful: the DNA matches TRBJ2-5 better. CDR3 size: 15 residues. Germline V lookup: CDR1 MNHEY, CDR2 SMNVEV (reference sequence). This CDR3 is CASRGLAGGEGTQYF. The CDR3 region has the DNA TGTGCCAGCAGAGGCTTAGCGGGAGGGGAAGGGACCCAGTACTTC.

Comment on this clonotype: An end of the junction differs from the germline gene, which may be a read error. The rearrangement links TRBV7-2 to TRBJ2-3; D is perhaps TRBD2 (7 bases). CDR1 SGHTA and CDR2 FQGNSA come from the germline V gene. The length of the CDR3 is 15 residues. CDR3 in amino acids: CASSLGGGGGETQYF. CDR3 nucleotide sequence: TGTGCCAGCAGCTTAGGGGGAGGGGGTGGAGAGACGCAGTATTTC.

In DNA, the CDR3 is TGTGCCAGCAGTGACGCAGCTTATCTCTACGAGCAGTTCTTC. This gives the protein CASSDAAYLYEQFF. This rearrangement joins TRBV6-1 to TRBJ2-1; D ambiguous. CDR1 and CDR2 (germline): MNHNS, SASEGT. V was clipped by 3 bases and J by 10 bases, with 16 bases between them. The CDR3 is 14 residues long.

As for this clonotype: A junction boundary mismatches the germline segment, possibly from a read error. V usage is TRBV6-1 and J usage is TRBJ2-1; the D is unclear. The CDR3 sequence is 13 residues long. Germline V gene data show CDR1 as MNHNS and CDR2 as SASEGT. The CDR3 sequence is CARSAVSTDAQFF. CDR3 coding DNA: TGTGCCCGCAGTGCTGTGAGCACAGATGCGCAGTTTTTC.

The chain combines TRBV7-6 with TRBJ2-7; 11 bases align to TRBD1. J was trimmed by 5 bases and V by 5 bases; bases with no gene match: 8. This CDR3 is built from 15 residues. The V gene's germline CDR1 is SGHVS and CDR2 FNYEAQ. In DNA, the CDR3 is TGTGCCAGCAGCCGGGGGACAGGGGGTAGCGACGAGCAGTACTTC. Protein: CASSRGTGGSDEQYF.

The chain joins TRBV27 to TRBJ2-5; D tentatively fits TRBD1 or TRBD2 (5 bases each). Germline CDR1 is MNHEY and CDR2 is SMNVEV (reference sequence). The V end was cut by 9 bases, the J end by 3 bases, with 20 bases between. This CDR3 is 15 amino acids long. The CDR3 loop is CARGTGCRDKETQYF. The DNA of the CDR3 is TGTGCCAGGGGGACGGGGTGCCGAGACAAAGAGACCCAGTACTTC.

V is TRBV7-2 and J is TRBJ2-1; 7 positions match TRBD2. The J call may be faulty, since TRBJ2-7 better matches the DNA end. The CDR3 sequence is 17 residues long. Per the germline V gene, CDR1 is SGHTA and CDR2 is FQGNSA. CDR3 residues: CASSFTLAEETYNEQYF. Written as DNA, the CDR3 is TGTGCCAGCAGCTTCACCCTAGCGGAGGAAACGTACAATGAGCAGTACTTC.

As to this clonotype: Its ends do not fully match the called genes, so a read error is possible. The chain employs TRBV6-1 and TRBJ2-4; unclear D gene. Germline-derived CDR1 and CDR2 are MNHNS and SASEGT. This CDR3 region has 13 residues. CDR3: CASGLRGKNIQYF. CDR3 in DNA: TGTGCCAGCGGGCTGAGAGGCAAAAATATTCAGTACTTC.

This sequence joins TRBV6-1 and TRBJ1-1; tentative D call: TRBD1 (5 bases). The CDR3 spans 16 residues. V gave up 5 bases and J gave up 0 bases, with 16 bases separating them. Germline-derived CDR1 and CDR2 are MNHNS and SASEGT. Here the CDR3 reads CASSITGRTMNTEAFF. The CDR3 coding sequence is TGTGCCAGCAGTATTACGGGACGGACAATGAACACTGAAGCTTTCTTT.

Concerning this clonotype: At one end, the junction sequence differs from germline, possibly due to a read error. J is TRBJ2-3 and V is TRBV6-5; 8 bases map to TRBD1. The CDR3 consists of 14 residues. Germline lookup yields CDR1 MNHEY and CDR2 SVGAGI. The CDR3 here is CASRLGTGTDMQYF. Written as DNA, the CDR3 is TGTGCCAGCAGACTCGGGACAGGCACAGATATGCAGTACTTT.

The chain is built from TRBV11-3 and TRBJ2-5, with 11 positions matching TRBD2. The J call is uncertain, as TRBJ2-1 better fits the DNA end. The CDR3 is made up of 14 amino acids. Germline assignment: CDR1 SGHNT and CDR2 YENEEA. The CDR3, as DNA: TGTGCCAGCAGCCAAATAGCGGGGGGGGGTGAGCAGTTCTTC. This sequence encodes CASSQIAGGGEQFF.